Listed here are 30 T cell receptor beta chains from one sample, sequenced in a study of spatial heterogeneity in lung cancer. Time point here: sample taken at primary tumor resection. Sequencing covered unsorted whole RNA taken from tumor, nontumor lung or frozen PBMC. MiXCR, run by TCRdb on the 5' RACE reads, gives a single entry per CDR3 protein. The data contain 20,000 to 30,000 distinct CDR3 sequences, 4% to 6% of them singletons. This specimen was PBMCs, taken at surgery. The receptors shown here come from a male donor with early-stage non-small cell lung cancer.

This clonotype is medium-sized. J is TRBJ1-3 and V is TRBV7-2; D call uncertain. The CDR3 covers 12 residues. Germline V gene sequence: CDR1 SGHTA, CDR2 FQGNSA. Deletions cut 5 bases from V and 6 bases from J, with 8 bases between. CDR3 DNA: TGTGCCAGCAGCGAAGTTTCAAACACCATATATTTT. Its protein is CASSEVSNTIYF.

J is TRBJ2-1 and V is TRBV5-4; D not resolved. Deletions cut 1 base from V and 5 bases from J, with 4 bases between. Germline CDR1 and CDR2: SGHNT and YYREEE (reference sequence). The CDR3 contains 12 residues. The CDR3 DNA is TGTGCCAGCAGCTTGCGGAACAATGAGCAGTTCTTC. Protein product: CASSLRNNEQFF.

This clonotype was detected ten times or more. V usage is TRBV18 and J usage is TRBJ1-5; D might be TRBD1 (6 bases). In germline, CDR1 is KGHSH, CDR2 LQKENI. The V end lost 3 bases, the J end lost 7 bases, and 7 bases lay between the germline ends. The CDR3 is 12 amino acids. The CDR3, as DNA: TGTGCCAGCTCACCTCAGGGGCAGCCCCAGCATTTT. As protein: CASSPQGQPQHF.

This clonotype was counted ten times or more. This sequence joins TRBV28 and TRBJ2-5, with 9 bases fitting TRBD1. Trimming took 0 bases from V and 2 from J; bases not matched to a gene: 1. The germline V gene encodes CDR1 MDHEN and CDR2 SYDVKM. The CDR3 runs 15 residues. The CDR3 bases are TGTGCCAGCAGTTTATGGGGGACAGGGCAAGAGACCCAGTACTTC. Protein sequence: CASSLWGTGQETQYF.

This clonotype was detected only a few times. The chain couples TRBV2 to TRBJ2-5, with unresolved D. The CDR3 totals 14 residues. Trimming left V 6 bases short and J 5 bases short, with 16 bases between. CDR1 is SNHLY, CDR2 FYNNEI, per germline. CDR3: CASSRFTETETQYF. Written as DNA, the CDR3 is TGTGCCAGCAGCCGTTTTACGGAAACGGAGACCCAGTACTTC.

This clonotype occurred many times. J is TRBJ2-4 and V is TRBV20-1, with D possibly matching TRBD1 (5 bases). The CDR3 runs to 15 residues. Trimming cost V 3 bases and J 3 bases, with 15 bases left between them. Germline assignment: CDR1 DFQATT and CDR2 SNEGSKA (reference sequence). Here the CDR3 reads CSASWTLNDKNIQYF. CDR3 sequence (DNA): TGCAGTGCTAGTTGGACACTCAACGACAAAAACATTCAGTACTTC.

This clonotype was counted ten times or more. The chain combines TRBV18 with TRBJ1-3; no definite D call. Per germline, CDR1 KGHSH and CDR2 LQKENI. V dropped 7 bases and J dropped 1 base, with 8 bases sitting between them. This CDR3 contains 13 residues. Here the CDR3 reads CASYGRSGNTIYF. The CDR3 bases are TGTGCCAGCTATGGGAGATCTGGAAACACCATATATTTT.

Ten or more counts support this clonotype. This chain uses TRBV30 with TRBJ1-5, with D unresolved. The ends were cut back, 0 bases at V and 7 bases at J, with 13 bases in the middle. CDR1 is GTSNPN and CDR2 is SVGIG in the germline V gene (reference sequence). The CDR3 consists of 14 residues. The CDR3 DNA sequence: TGTGCCTGGAGTGTAAGGGTGGGTCTACAGCCCCAGCATTTT. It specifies CAWSVRVGLQPQHF.

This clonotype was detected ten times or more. The CDR3 reads CASTATGLTEAFF. The CDR3 DNA follows: TGTGCCAGCACCGCAACAGGGCTCACTGAAGCTTTCTTT. This sequence joins TRBV3-1 and TRBJ1-1; D may be TRBD1 (6 bases). V was trimmed by 7 bases and J by 4 bases, leaving 13 bases between them. The CDR3 extends over 13 amino acids. Germline V gene data show CDR1 as LGHDT and CDR2 as YNNKEL (reference sequence). The full variable domain, completed using reference TRBV3-1 and TRBJ1-1, is DTAVSQTPKYLVTQMGNDKSIKCEQNLGHDTMYWYKQDSKKFLKIMFSYNNKELIINETVPNRFSPKSPDKAHLNLHINSLELGDSAVYFCASTATGLTEAFFGQGTRLTVV.

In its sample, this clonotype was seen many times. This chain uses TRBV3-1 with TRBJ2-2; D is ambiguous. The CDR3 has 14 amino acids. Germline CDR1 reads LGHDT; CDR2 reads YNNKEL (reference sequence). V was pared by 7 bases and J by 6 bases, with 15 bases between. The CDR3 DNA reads TGTGCCAGCACCCCAACTGGCGGCGCCGGGGAGCTGTTTTTT. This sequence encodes CASTPTGGAGELFF.

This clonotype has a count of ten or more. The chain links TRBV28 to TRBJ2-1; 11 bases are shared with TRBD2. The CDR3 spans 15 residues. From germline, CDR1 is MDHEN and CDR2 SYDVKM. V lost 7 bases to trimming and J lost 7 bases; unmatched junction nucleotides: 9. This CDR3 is CASITPSGGLNEQFF. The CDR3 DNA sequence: TGTGCCAGCATAACCCCTAGCGGGGGGTTAAATGAGCAGTTCTTC.

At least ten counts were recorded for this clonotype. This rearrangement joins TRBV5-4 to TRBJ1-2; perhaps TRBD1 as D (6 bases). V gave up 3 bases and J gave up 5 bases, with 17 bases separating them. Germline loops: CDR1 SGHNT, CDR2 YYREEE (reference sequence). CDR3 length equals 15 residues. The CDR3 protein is CASSSKGGEAYGYTF. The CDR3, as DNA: TGTGCCAGCAGCTCGAAGGGGGGCGAGGCATATGGCTACACCTTC.

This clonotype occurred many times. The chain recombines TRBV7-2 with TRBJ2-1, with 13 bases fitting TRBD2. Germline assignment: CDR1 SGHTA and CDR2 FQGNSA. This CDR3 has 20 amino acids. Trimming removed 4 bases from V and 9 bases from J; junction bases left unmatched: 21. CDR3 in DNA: TGTGCCAGCAGCTCTAGACTAGCGGGAGGTACGGGGTTCCGTATAAGTGAGCAGTTCTTC. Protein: CASSSRLAGGTGFRISEQFF.

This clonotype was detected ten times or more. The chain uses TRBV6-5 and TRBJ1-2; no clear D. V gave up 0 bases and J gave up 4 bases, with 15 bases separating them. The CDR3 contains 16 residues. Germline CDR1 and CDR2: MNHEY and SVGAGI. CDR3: CASSYSTARGGYGYTF. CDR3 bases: TGTGCCAGCAGTTACTCGACCGCACGAGGCGGCTATGGCTACACCTTC.

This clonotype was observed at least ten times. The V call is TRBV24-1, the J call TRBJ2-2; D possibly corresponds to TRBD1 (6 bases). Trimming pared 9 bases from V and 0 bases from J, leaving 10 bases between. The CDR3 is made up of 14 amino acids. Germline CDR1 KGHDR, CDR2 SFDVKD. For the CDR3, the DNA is TGTGCCACCCAGGACAGCTCGAACACCGGGGAGCTGTTTTTT. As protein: CATQDSSNTGELFF.

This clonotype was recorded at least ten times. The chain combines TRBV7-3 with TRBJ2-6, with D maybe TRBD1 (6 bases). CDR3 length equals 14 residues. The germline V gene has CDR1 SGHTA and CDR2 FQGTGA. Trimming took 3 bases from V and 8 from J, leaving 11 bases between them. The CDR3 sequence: CASSFGGHTNVLTF. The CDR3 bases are TGTGCCAGCAGCTTTGGGGGACACACCAACGTCCTGACTTTC.

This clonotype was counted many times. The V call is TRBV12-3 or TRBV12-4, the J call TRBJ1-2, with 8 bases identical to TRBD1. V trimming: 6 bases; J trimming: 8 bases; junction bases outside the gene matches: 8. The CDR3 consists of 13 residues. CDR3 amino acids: CASRPDRVRGYTF. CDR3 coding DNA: TGTGCCAGCAGGCCGGACAGGGTGAGGGGCTACACCTTC.

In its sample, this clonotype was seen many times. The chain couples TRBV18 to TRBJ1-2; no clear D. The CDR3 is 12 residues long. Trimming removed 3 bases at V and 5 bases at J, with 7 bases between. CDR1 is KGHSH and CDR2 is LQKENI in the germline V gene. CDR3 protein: CASSPEQYGYTF. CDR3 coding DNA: TGTGCCAGCTCACCGGAACAGTATGGCTACACCTTC.

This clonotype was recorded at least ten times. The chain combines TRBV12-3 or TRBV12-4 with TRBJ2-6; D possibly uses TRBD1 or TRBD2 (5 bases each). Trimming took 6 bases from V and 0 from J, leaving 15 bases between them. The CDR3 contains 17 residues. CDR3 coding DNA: TGTGCCAGCAGCCCAGGGAGCTTCCTCTCTGGGGCCAACGTCCTGACTTTC. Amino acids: CASSPGSFLSGANVLTF.

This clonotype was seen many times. This chain's CDR3 is CASSMQTGIYEQYF. In DNA, the CDR3 is TGCGCCAGCAGCATGCAGACAGGGATCTACGAGCAGTACTTC. The chain combines TRBV5-1 with TRBJ2-7; 7 bases line up with TRBD1. The junction had 7 bases not matched to a gene; V was cut back by 4 bases and J by 3 bases. Germline V gene sequence: CDR1 SGHRS, CDR2 YFSETQ. The CDR3 has 14 amino acids. Filled out from reference TRBV5-1 and TRBJ2-7, the complete variable domain reads KAGVTQTPRYLIKTRGQQVTLSCSPISGHRSVSWYQQTPGQGLQFLFEYFSETQRNKGNFPGRFSGRQFSNSRSEMNVSTLELGDSALYLCASSMQTGIYEQYFGPGTRLTVT.

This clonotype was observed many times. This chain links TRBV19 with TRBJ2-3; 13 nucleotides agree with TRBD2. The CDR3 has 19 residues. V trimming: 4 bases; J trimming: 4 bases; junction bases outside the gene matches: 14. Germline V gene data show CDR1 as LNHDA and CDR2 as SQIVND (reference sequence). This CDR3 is CASSTRTSGSAGKPDTQYF. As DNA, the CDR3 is TGTGCCAGTAGTACAAGGACTAGCGGGAGTGCTGGGAAGCCAGATACGCAGTATTTT.

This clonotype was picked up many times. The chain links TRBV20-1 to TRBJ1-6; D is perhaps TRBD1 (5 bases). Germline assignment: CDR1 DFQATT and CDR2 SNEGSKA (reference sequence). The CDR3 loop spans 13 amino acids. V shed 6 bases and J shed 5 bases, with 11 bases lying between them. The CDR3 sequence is CSAKTVNNSPLHF. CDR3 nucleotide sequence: TGCAGTGCCAAGACAGTAAATAATTCACCCCTCCACTTT.

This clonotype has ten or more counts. The CDR3 DNA is TGTGCCAGCAGTCAGGCCGAGTATGGCTACACCTTC. It encodes CASSQAEYGYTF. The V call is TRBV28, the J call TRBJ1-2; D gene uncertain. Trimming removed 5 bases at V and 5 bases at J, with 9 bases between. The germline V gene encodes CDR1 MDHEN and CDR2 SYDVKM. The length of the CDR3 is 12 residues.

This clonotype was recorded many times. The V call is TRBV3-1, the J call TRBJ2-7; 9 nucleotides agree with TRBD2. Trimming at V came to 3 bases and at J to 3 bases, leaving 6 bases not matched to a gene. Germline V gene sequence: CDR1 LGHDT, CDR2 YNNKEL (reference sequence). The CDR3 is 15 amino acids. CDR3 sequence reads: CASSHYSGRSYEQYF. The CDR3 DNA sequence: TGTGCCAGCAGCCATTATAGCGGGAGAAGCTACGAGCAGTACTTC.

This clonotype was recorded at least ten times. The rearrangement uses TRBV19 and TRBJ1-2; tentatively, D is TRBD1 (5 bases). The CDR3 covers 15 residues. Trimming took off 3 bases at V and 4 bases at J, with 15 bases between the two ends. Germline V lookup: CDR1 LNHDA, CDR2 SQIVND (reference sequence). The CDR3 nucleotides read TGTGCCAGTAGTATGCCTGGGGCTCAACCCTATGGCTACACCTTC. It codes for CASSMPGAQPYGYTF.

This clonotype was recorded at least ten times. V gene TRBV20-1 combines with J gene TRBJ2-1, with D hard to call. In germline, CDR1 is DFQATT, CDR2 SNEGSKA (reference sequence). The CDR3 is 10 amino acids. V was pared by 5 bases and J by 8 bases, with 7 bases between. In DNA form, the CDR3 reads TGCAGTGCTGGTGATTATGAGCAGTTCTTC. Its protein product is CSAGDYEQFF.

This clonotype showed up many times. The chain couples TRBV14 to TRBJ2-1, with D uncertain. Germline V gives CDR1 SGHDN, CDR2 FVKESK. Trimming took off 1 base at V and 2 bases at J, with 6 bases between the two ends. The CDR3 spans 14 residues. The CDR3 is CASSQVSAYNEQFF. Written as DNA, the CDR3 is TGTGCCAGCAGCCAAGTGTCCGCCTACAATGAGCAGTTCTTC. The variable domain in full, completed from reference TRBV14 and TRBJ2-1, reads EAGVTQFPSHSVIEKGQTVTLRCDPISGHDNLYWYRRVMGKEIKFLLHFVKESKQDESGMPNNRFLAERTGGTYSTLKVQPAELEDSGVYFCASSQVSAYNEQFFGPGTRLTVL.

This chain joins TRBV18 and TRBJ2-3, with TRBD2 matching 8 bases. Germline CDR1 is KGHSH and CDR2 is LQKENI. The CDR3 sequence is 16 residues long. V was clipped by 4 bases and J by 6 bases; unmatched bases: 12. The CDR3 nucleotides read TGTGCCAGCTCACTCGGGCCTAGCGGCGGGAGGGATACGCAGTATTTT. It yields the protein CASSLGPSGGRDTQYF.

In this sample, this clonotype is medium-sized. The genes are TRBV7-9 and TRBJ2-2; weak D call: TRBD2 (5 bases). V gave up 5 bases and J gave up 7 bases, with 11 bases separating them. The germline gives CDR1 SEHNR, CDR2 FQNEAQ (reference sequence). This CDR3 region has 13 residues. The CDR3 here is CASSPGMLGELFF. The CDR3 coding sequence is TGTGCCAGCAGCCCCGGGATGCTCGGGGAGCTGTTTTTT. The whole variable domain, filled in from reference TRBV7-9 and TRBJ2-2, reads DTGVSQNPRHKITKRGQNVTFRCDPISEHNRLYWYRQTLGQGPEFLTYFQNEAQLEKSRLLSDRFSAERPKGSFSTLEIQRTEQGDSAMYLCASSPGMLGELFFGEGSRLTVL.

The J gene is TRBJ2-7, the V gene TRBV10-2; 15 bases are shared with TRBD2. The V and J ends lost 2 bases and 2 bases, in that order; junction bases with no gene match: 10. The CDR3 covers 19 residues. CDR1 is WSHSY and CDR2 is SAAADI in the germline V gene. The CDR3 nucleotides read TGCGCCAGCAGTGAGCTAGGCGAGGGGACTAGCGGGGGGACCTACGAGCAGTACTTC. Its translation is CASSELGEGTSGGTYEQYF.